Described below is a single T cell receptor beta chain sequence and its context. The record originates from a study of sequential checkpoint blockade in melanoma. The treatment here: randomized to nivolumab then ipilimumab (arm A) or the reverse (arm B). Profiling relied on immunoSEQ multiplex PCR, and the TCRdb table lists in-frame clones only, not all of them. Of over 30,000 clones listed, 70% to 90% are singletons. The CDR3 spans 14 residues. The V end lost 1 base, the J end lost 5 bases, and 11 bases lay between the germline ends. CDR1 and CDR2 from the germline V gene are SGHAT and FQNNGV. This sample comprised CD8+ T cells sorted from blood (inferred from file names), obtained from a patient given nivolumab and ipilimumab in sequence. This receptor was identified in a human donor with melanoma. The chain joins TRBV11-2 to TRBJ2-5; no clear D. The CDR3 DNA sequence: TGTGCCAGCAGCTTAGTTTATCAGTGGGAGACCCAGTACTTC. Residues: CASSLVYQWETQYF.